Sequencing of this TCR beta chain was carried out in a study of control samples from healthy donors and cancer patients. Measured with immunoSEQ multiplex PCR; TCRdb has only the in-frame clones, and not every one. The sample has 120,000 or so clones, 85% to 95% seen once. In its sample, this clone was seen once. The CDR3 sequence is 17 residues long. V lost 3 bases to trimming and J lost 4 bases, with 19 bases between them. Germline V gene lookup returns CDR1 SGHDN and CDR2 FVKESK. The TCR sequence derives from a man at least 80 years old with head and neck cancer. The chain recombines TRBV14 with TRBJ2-1; D gene unclear. The material sequenced was PBMCs. CDR3 sequence: CASSHTPQRMDYNEQFF. In DNA form, the CDR3 reads TGTGCCAGCAGCCACACTCCACAGAGAATGGATTACAATGAGCAGTTCTTC.